One sample yielded the 21 T cell receptor beta chains listed below, sequenced in a study of beta chain features in type 1 diabetes listed by TCRdb under 2018. The library was obtained by the immunoSEQ multiplex PCR assay. The entire amount of isolated RNA was reverse transcribed using the High Capacity cDNA Reverse Transcription Kit, so the sequenced TCRB transcripts were expressed ones. TCRdb carries this immuneACCESS record with in-frame sequences only. Its versions omit some clonotypes, under half of them owing to an unresolved V gene in the studies checked, with the rest unexplained. The table for this sample lists 680,000 or so clones; 15% to 17% of them were counted only once. The ten most abundant clones make up more than 0.08% of the sample. What was sequenced was naive CD4+ T cells from blood. The sample's cell subset or site label, decoded: true naive CD4+ T cells. These receptors all come from a man in his late teens or twenties in good health.

The chain uses TRBV28 and TRBJ1-1; 8 bases line up with TRBD1. This CDR3 has 11 residues. The junction had 3 bases not matched to a gene; V was cut back by 4 bases and J by 11 bases. Germline CDR1 is MDHEN and CDR2 is SYDVKM. Here the CDR3 DNA reads TGTGCCAGCAGTTCAGGGGGCAGGGCTTTCTTT. Translating it yields CASSSGGRAFF.

V gene TRBV28 combines with J gene TRBJ2-6; D is perhaps TRBD2 (7 bases). CDR3 length: 17 amino acids. V lost 7 bases and J 1 base, leaving 17 bases between the germline ends. Germline V gene lookup returns CDR1 MDHEN and CDR2 SYDVKM. CDR3 DNA: TGTGCCAGCACCCAAGGGGGGGGCCGATCTGGGGCCAACGTCCTGACTTTC. Its protein is CASTQGGGRSGANVLTF.

This clone was seen a few times. V and J are TRBV11-2 and TRBJ1-1; D unclear. CDR3 length equals 13 residues. V lost 5 bases, J lost 1 base, and 8 bases lay in between. The germline V gene encodes CDR1 SGHAT and CDR2 FQNNGV. The CDR3 DNA reads as TGTGCCAGCAGCCCATACTCGAACACTGAAGCTTTCTTT. Translation: CASSPYSNTEAFF.

The sample holds a few counts of this clone. The chain uses TRBV29-1 and TRBJ2-3; tentatively, D is TRBD2 (6 bases). The V end was cut by 4 bases, the J end by 0 bases, with 11 bases between. The CDR3 is 14 residues long. The germline V gene encodes CDR1 SQVTM and CDR2 ANQGSEA. CDR3 bases: TGCAGCGTTGTTGGCGGGAAGAGCACAGATACGCAGTATTTT. Translation gives CSVVGGKSTDTQYF.

A word on this clone: Its ends do not fully match the called genes, so a read error is possible. The chain recombines TRBV10-3 with TRBJ2-7; a possible D gene is TRBD2 (5 bases). The CDR3 sequence is 13 residues long. Germline V gives CDR1 ENHRY, CDR2 SYGVKD. The CDR3 here is CASSSPSRNEQYF. The CDR3 DNA is TGTGCCAGCAGTTCCCCTAGCCGGAACGAGCAGTACTTC.

The rearrangement uses TRBV7-2 and TRBJ2-1; D possibly corresponds to TRBD1 (5 bases). Trimming cost V 5 bases and J 3 bases, with 14 bases left between them. In germline, CDR1 is SGHTA, CDR2 FQGNSA. The CDR3 is made up of 15 amino acids. This CDR3 is CASSRDRTNYNEQFF. The CDR3 bases are TGTGCCAGCAGCCGTGACAGAACGAACTACAATGAGCAGTTCTTC.

The rearrangement links TRBV21-1 to TRBJ1-1. TRBV21-1 is tagged as a pseudogene. The CDR3 totals 16 residues. CDR3 residues: CASSKIGGFMNTEAFF. CDR3 coding DNA: TGTGCCAGCAGCAAAATAGGTGGGTTTATGAACACTGAAGCTTTCTTT.

Note on this clone: This CDR3 is also generated by other DNA sequences in the sample. The gene calls are TRBV5-1 and TRBJ2-1; 8 bases align to TRBD2. This CDR3 is 15 amino acids long. Trimming cost V 0 bases and J 2 bases; bases outside gene matches: 1. Germline CDR1 and CDR2: SGHRS and YFSETQ. The CDR3, as DNA: TGCGCCAGCAGCTTGGTAGCGGGGACCTACAATGAGCAGTTCTTC. Amino acids: CASSLVAGTYNEQFF.

This clone was seen only a few times. The J gene is TRBJ2-2, the V gene TRBV4-1, with D maybe TRBD1 (6 bases). Germline V CDR1 and CDR2: MGHRA, YSYEKL. V dropped 0 bases and J dropped 6 bases, with 14 bases sitting between them. There are 16 residues in the CDR3. Written as DNA, the CDR3 is TGCGCCAGCAGCCAAGACCAGGGGAAAAGATCCGGGGAGCTGTTTTTT. Translating it yields CASSQDQGKRSGELFF.

This clone was found a few times. The chain couples TRBV5-4 to TRBJ2-2, with TRBD2 identical over 8 bases. Germline V CDR1 and CDR2: SGHNT, YYREEE (reference sequence). This CDR3 contains 16 residues. Losses at the gene ends were 0 bases for V and 4 bases for J; bases not matched to a gene: 5. In DNA, the CDR3 is TGTGCCAGCAGCTTGGGCTCGGGGGGGAGCACCGGGGAGCTGTTTTTT. This codes for CASSLGSGGSTGELFF.

The CDR3 spells CASSQDLAGVRRRSTDTQYF. The CDR3 DNA sequence: TGCGCCAGCAGCCAAGACCTAGCGGGAGTACGTAGACGAAGCACAGATACGCAGTATTTT. The chain recombines TRBV4-3 with TRBJ2-3, with TRBD2 matching 10 bases. The CDR3 loop spans 20 amino acids. Germline CDR1 is LGHNA and CDR2 is YSLEER. V trimming: 0 bases; J trimming: 0 bases; junction bases outside the gene matches: 12.

The genes are TRBV19 and TRBJ2-1, with D perhaps being TRBD1 or TRBD2 (6 bases each). V was trimmed by 3 bases and J by 5 bases, leaving 14 bases between them. Germline V gene sequence: CDR1 LNHDA, CDR2 SQIVND (reference sequence). The CDR3 has 15 amino acids. Here the CDR3 DNA reads TGTGCCAGTAGTATCCGACCTGGGGGGCACAATGAGCAGTTCTTC. Translating it yields CASSIRPGGHNEQFF.

This chain uses TRBV5-4 with TRBJ1-2; no clear D gene. CDR1 SGHNT and CDR2 YYREEE come from the germline V gene (reference sequence). This CDR3 spans 15 amino acids. Deletions cut 4 bases from V and 0 bases from J, with 13 bases between. The CDR3 spells CASSPDRATNYGYTF. DNA of the CDR3: TGTGCCAGCAGCCCCGACCGGGCCACTAACTATGGCTACACCTTC.

The chain is built from TRBV18 and TRBJ2-1; 7 bases are shared with TRBD1. Germline V gene data show CDR1 as KGHSH and CDR2 as LQKENI. The V segment lost 3 bases and the J segment 7 bases; nucleotides outside the gene matches: 6. This CDR3 is 14 amino acids long. CDR3 DNA sequence: TGTGCCAGCTCACCCTTCGACAGGGTGAATGAGCAGTTCTTC. Translated, it gives CASSPFDRVNEQFF. Full variable domain (remainder filled in from reference TRBV18 and TRBJ2-1): NAGVMQNPRHLVRRRGQEARLRCSPMKGHSHVYWYRQLPEEGLKFMVYLQKENIIDESGMPKERFSAEFPKEGPSILRIQQVVRGDSAAYFCASSPFDRVNEQFFGPGTRLTVL.

This clone was picked up a small number of times. This chain links TRBV19 with TRBJ1-2, with 8 bases matching TRBD1. J gave up 3 bases and V 7 bases, and 7 bases lay outside the gene matches. The CDR3 loop spans 14 amino acids. Germline CDR1 LNHDA, CDR2 SQIVND (reference sequence). CDR3 protein: CASTPRTGYYGYTF. CDR3 nucleotides: TGTGCCAGTACCCCCCGGACAGGGTACTATGGCTACACCTTC.

On this clone itself: Germline is not matched at one junction end, which may reflect a read error. The chain combines TRBV7-7 with TRBJ1-3; D unclear. CDR3 size: 19 residues. From germline, CDR1 is SSHAT and CDR2 FNYEAQ (reference sequence). Here the CDR3 reads CASSLDETAAVWTGNTIYF. CDR3 sequence (DNA): TGTGCTAGCAGCTTAGACGAAACGGCCGCTGTGTGGACTGGAAACACCATATATTTT.

The chain employs TRBV2 and TRBJ2-1, with 7 bases fitting TRBD1. The CDR3 extends over 13 amino acids. The V segment lost 5 bases and the J segment 5 bases; nucleotides outside the gene matches: 3. Germline V lookup: CDR1 SNHLY, CDR2 FYNNEI. In DNA, the CDR3 is TGTGCCAGCAGTCAGACAGGGCACAATGAGCAGTTCTTC. Translated: CASSQTGHNEQFF.

This clone was picked up a small number of times. The V call is TRBV4-3, the J call TRBJ2-3, with D tentatively TRBD2 (6 bases). This CDR3 region has 14 residues. CDR1 and CDR2 (germline): LGHNA, YSLEER. The germline V and J ends were trimmed by 2 bases and 4 bases, with 10 bases remaining between them. The CDR3: CASSQRRAADTQYF. CDR3 sequence (DNA): TGCGCCAGCAGCCAAAGGAGGGCGGCAGATACGCAGTATTTT.

This clone has only a few counts. This chain links TRBV7-2 with TRBJ1-2; TRBD1 aligns across 11 bases. V lost 3 bases, J lost 6 bases, and 9 bases stayed unmatched. The CDR3 contains 16 residues. Germline CDR1 SGHTA, CDR2 FQGNSA. The CDR3 region has the DNA TGTGCCAGCAGCTTCGCTAACCGGGACAGGGGGGATGGCTACACCTTC. Encoded protein: CASSFANRDRGDGYTF. Filled out from reference TRBV7-2 and TRBJ1-2, the complete variable domain reads GAGVSQSPSNKVTEKGKDVELRCDPISGHTALYWYRQSLGQGLEFLIYFQGNSAPDKSGLPSDRFSAERTGGSVSTLTIQRTQQEDSAVYLCASSFANRDRGDGYTFGSGTRLTVV.

This clone was seen a handful of times. This sequence joins TRBV7-3 and TRBJ2-1; 8 bases align to TRBD2. After removal of 4 bases from V and 0 bases from J, the junction contained 5 bases not matched to a gene. This CDR3 has 16 amino acids. CDR1 and CDR2 (germline): SGHTA, FQGTGA. CDR3 amino acids: CASSWTGTSSYNEQFF. As DNA, the CDR3 is TGTGCCAGCAGCTGGACCGGGACTAGCTCCTACAATGAGCAGTTCTTC.

This clone came up a few times. The rearrangement uses TRBV23-1 and TRBJ2-2; 11 bases fit TRBD1. TRBV23-1 is known as an ORF, though its function is uncertain. This CDR3 is 16 amino acids long. With V trimmed by 6 bases and J by 3 bases, 6 bases remained unmatched. The CDR3 coding sequence is TGCGCCAGCAGCCGGGACAGGGGGAAATACACCGGGGAGCTGTTTTTT. Protein sequence: CASSRDRGKYTGELFF.